Reported below is one T cell receptor (beta chain). Its specificity is unknown. Germline loops: CDR1 SEHNR, CDR2 FQNEAQ (reference sequence). CDR3 length equals 14 residues. Each sample's input was 250 ng genomic DNA, 38,000 or so genome equivalents. The data stem from a study of T cell clusters in autoimmune cytopenias. About the study: The median distinct TRB clonotype count was approximately 2,400 per sample, from a median around 49,000 reads.

Notes on the study in general: The T cell clusters came from computational analysis alone and lack functional validation. Primary autoimmune cytopenia patients appeared to lack physiological T cell clusters present in healthy donors.

One tube held mixed TRB-A and TRB-B primer pools for touch-down PCR. After re-calling the multiplex PCR reads, TCRdb lists one entry per CDR3 protein, DNA absent. The table gives about 3,500 distinct CDR3 sequences; the top ten clones make up over 35% of it. This same sample was also taken into another study, of T cell repertoires in aging, cancer and after chemotherapy. Per that paper: In cancer patients, declining TCR diversity with age involved lost richness and lost evenness.

The rearrangement uses TRBV7-9 and TRBJ1-5. The sequence came from a human donor in good health. Material for sequencing was peripheral blood. The CDR3 spells CASSLNGYNQPQHF.